This is a list of T cell receptor beta chains from one sample in a study of regulatory T cells in long-lasting Graves disease. TCRdb processed the multiplex PCR reads anew with MiXCR; each CDR3 protein has one entry. This table has some 320,000 distinct CDR3 sequences, about a sixth appearing once. Sequencing used peripheral blood mononuclear cells (PBMCs), obtained at new diagnosis, from a patient treated with antithyroid drugs. Receptor source: a female donor with Graves disease. Each CDR3 is given without its conserved first and last residue. Fields, in order: V gene, J gene, CDR3 protein.

TRBV18	TRBJ2-3	ASSPRVGGDTQY
TRBV6-2/TRBV6-3	TRBJ1-4	ASSYQGVEKLF
TRBV7-2	TRBJ1-1	ASSVPGRNTEAF
TRBV11-1	TRBJ2-7	ASSLASGRTYEQY
TRBV5-1	TRBJ2-1	ASRGGQGLWQF
TRBV11-2	TRBJ2-3	ASSLSRGIADTDTQY
TRBV20-1	TRBJ2-1	SAREGLADYNEQF
TRBV10-3	TRBJ2-3	AISEFGGQLVGPDTQY
TRBV5-1	TRBJ2-2	ASSRSTGNTGKLF
TRBV27	TRBJ2-5	ATETGGGTQY
TRBV6-2/TRBV6-3	TRBJ2-1	ATPKVAPNNEQF
TRBV12-3/TRBV12-4	TRBJ2-1	ASSLPRTGNEQF
TRBV25-1	TRBJ2-1	ASSALAGNEQF
TRBV28	TRBJ1-5	ASGGGQGLQPQH
TRBV6-5	TRBJ1-2	ASSYSGQGGGYT
TRBV10-3	TRBJ2-1	AISEGLAGANEQF
TRBV12-3/TRBV12-4	TRBJ1-5	ASSSPDDNQPQH
TRBV4-2	TRBJ2-7	ASSQVPPSIGSHEQY
TRBV15	TRBJ2-1	ATSTSYNEQF
TRBV19	TRBJ2-7	ASRETSGYEQY
TRBV18	TRBJ2-7	ASSPGRGGNEQY
TRBV27	TRBJ2-5	ASSLHQGQQETQY
TRBV5-1	TRBJ1-1	ASSSQPLSDTEAF
TRBV19	TRBJ1-4	ASSTPDGGEKLF
TRBV5-1	TRBJ2-1	ASSWTGTSGSNEQF
TRBV3-1	TRBJ2-7	ASSQPGAGGSYEQY
TRBV7-3	TRBJ2-1	ASSQRGHGGLAVNNEQF
TRBV5-1	TRBJ1-1	ASSLDARGGNTEAF
TRBV2	TRBJ1-1	ASRNWGQGDTEAF
TRBV27	TRBJ1-6	ASSLRVTSNSPLH
TRBV4-1	TRBJ2-5	ASSQDRLGGFGETQY
TRBV4-1	TRBJ1-1	ASSQGTGRTEAF
TRBV20-1	TRBJ2-3	SAIREGDTQY
TRBV6-4	TRBJ2-3	ASSVTSATDTQY
TRBV12-3/TRBV12-4	TRBJ2-1	ASSPGQGRNEQF
TRBV10-3	TRBJ2-3	AISGPGTRSNTDTQY
TRBV11-1	TRBJ1-2	ASSQGHTGDYGYT
TRBV24-1	TRBJ2-3	ATSERTSGRLTDTQY
TRBV19	TRBJ2-1	ASSIDHNGLYNEQF
TRBV19	TRBJ2-2	ASSMRWESTGELF
TRBV20-1	TRBJ2-1	RNPPPGVHGACGRAHNEQF
TRBV28	TRBJ2-6	ASSSWGDRAAGANVLT
TRBV5-1	TRBJ2-7	ASSWDPAREQY
TRBV7-9	TRBJ2-6	ASTLRRTGGYSGANVLT
TRBV29-1	TRBJ2-7	SIQPGEYEQY
TRBV25-1	TRBJ2-1	ASEVSSYNEQF
TRBV7-9	TRBJ1-1	ASSFLYGTVNPEAF
TRBV9	TRBJ2-7	ASSVGQAGPPYEQY
TRBV2	TRBJ2-5	ASSDRDRGTETQY
TRBV27	TRBJ2-7	ASSLSLALTYEQY
TRBV18	TRBJ2-5	ASSQSGTGILEETQY